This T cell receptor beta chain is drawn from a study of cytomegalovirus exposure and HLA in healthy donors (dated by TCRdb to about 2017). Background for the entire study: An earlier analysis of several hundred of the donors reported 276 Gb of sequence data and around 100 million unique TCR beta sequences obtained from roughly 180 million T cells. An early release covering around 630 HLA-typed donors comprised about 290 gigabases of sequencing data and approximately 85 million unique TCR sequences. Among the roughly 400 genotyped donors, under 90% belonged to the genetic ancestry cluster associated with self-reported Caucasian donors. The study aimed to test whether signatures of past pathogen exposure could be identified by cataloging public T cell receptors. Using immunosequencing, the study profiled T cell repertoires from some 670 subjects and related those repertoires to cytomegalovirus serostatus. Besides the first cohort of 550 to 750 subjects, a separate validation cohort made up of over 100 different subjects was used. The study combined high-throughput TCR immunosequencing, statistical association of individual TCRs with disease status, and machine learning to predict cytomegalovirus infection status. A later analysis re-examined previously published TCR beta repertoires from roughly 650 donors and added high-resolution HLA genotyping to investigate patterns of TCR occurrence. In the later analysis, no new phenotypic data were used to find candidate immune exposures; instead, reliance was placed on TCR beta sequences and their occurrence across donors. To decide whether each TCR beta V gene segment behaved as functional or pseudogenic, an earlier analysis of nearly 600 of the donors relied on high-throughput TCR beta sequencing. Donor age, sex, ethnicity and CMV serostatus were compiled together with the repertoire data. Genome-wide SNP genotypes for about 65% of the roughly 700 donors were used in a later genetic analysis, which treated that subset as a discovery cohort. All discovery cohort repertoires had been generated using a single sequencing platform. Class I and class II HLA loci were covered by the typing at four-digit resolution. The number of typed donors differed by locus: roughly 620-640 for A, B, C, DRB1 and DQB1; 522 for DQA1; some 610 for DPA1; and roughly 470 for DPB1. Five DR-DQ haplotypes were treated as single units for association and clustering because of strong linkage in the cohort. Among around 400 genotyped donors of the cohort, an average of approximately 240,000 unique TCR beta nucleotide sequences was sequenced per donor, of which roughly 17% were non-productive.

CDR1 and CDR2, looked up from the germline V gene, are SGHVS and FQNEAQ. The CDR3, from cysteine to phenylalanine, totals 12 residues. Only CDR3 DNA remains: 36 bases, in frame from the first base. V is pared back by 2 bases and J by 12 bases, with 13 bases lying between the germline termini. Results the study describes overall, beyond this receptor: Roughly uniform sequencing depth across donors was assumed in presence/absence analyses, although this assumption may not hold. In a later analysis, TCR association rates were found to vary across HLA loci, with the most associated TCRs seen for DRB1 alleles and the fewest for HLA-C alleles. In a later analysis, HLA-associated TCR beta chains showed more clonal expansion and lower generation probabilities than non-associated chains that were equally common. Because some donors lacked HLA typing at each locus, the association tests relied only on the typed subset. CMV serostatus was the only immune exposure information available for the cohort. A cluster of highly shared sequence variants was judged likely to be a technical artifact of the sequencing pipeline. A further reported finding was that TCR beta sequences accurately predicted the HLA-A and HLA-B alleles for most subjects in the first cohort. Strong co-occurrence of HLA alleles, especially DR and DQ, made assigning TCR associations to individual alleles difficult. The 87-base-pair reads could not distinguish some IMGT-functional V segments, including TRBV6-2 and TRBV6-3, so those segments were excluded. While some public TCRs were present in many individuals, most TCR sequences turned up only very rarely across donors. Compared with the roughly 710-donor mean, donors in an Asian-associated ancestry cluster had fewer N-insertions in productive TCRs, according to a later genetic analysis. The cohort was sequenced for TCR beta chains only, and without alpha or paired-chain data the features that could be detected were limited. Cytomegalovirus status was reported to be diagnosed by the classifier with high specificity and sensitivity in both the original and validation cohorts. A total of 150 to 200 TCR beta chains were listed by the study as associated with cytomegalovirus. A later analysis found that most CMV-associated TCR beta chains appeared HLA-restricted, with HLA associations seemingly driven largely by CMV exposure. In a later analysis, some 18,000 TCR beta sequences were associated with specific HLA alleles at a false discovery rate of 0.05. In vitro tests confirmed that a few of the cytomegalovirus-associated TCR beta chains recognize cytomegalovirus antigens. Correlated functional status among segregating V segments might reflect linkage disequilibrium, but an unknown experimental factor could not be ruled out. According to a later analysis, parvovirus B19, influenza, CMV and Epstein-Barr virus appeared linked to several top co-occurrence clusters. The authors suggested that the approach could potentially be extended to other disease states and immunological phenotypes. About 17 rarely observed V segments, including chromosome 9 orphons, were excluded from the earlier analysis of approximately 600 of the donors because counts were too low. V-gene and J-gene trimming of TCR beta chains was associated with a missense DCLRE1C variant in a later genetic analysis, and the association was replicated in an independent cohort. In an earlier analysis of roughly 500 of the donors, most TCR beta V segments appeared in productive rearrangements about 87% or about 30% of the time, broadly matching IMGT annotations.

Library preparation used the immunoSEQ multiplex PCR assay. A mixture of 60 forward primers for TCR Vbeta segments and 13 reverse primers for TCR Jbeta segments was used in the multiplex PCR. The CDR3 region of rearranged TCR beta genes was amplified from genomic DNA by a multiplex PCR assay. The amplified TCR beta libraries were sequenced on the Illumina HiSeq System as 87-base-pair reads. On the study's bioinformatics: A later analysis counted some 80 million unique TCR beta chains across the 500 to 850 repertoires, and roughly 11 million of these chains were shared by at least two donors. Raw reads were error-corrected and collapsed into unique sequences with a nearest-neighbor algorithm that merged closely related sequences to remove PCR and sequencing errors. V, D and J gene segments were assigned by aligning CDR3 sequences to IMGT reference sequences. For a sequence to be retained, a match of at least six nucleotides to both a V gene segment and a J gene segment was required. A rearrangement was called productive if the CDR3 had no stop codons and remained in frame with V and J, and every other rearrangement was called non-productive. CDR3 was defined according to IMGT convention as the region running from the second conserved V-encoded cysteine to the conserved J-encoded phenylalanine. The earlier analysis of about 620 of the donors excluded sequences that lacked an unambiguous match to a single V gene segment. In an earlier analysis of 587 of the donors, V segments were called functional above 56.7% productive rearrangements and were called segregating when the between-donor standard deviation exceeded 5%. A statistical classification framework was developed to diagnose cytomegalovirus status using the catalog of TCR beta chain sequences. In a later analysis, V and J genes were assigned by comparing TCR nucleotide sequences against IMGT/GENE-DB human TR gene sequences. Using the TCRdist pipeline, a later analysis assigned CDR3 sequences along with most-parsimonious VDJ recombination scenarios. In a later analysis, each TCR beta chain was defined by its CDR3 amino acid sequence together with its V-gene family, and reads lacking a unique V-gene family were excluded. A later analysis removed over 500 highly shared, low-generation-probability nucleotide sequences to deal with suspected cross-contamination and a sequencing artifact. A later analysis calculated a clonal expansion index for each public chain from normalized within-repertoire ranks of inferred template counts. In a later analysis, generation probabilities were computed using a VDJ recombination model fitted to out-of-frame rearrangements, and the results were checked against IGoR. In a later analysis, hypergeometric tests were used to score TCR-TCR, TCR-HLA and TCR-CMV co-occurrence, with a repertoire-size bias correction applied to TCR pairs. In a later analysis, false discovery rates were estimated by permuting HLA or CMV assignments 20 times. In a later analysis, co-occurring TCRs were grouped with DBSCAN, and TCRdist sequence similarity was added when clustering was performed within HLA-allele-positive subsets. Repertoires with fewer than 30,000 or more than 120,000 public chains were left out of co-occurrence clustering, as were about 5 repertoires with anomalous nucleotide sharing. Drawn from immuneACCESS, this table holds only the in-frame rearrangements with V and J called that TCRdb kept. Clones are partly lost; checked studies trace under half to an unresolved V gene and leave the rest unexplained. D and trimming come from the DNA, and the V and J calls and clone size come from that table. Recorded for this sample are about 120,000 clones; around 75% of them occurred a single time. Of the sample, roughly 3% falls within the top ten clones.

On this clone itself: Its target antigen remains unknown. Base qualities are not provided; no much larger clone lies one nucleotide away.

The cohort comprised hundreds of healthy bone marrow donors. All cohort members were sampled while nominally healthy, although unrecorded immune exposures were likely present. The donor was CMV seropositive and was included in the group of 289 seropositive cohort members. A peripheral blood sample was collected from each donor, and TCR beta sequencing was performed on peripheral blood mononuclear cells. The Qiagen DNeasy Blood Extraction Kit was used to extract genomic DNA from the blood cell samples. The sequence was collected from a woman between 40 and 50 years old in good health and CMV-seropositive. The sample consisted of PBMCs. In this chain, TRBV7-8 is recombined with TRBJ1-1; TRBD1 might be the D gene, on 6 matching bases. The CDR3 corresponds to CASSLPPGAPFF. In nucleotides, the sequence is TGTGCCAGCAGCTTACCTCCAGGGGCACCTTTCTTT. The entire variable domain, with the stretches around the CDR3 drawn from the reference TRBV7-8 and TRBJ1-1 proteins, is GAGVSQSPRYKVAKRGQDVALRCDPISGHVSLFWYQQALGQGPEFLTYFQNEAQLDKSGLPSDRFFAERPEGSVSTLKIQRTQQEDSAVYLCASSLPPGAPFFGQGTRLTVV.